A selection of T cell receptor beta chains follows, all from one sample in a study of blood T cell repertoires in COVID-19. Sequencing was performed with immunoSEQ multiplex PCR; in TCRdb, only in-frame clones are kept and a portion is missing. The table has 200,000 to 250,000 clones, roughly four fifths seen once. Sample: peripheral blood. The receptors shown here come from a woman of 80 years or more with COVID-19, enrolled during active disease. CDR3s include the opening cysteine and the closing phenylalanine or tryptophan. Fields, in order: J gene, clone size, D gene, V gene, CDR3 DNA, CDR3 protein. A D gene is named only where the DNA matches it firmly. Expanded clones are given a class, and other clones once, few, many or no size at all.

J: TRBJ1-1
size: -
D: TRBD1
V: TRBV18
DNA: TGTGCCAGCTCACAGGGACAGGGGGCTGCTTTCTTT
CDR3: CASSQGQGAAFF

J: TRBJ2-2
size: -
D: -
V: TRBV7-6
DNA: TGTGCCAGCAGCGAAACACCACGTACCGGGGAGCTGTTTTTT
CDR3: CASSETPRTGELFF

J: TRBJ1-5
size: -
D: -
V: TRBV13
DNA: TGTGCCAGCAGCCGCGCAGGGACTAATCAGCCCCAGCATTTT
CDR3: CASSRAGTNQPQHF

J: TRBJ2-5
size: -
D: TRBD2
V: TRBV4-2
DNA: TGTGCCAGCAGCCAAGAGGCGGGACTAGCGGGAGGAGAGACCCAGTACTTC
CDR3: CASSQEAGLAGGETQYF

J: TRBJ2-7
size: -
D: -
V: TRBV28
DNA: TGTGCCAGCATTGGCAGCTACGAGCAGTACTTC
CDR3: CASIGSYEQYF

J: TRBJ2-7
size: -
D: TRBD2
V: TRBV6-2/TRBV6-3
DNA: TGTGCCAGCAGTTACCTGGCGGGAGTTAACGAGCAGTACTTC
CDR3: CASSYLAGVNEQYF

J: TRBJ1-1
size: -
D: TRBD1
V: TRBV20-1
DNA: TGCACCGCAGGGGACAGCACTGAAGCTTTCTTT
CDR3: CTAGDSTEAFF

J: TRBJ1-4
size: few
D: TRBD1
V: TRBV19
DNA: TGTGCCAGTAAGGGGACAGGGATTAATGAAAAACTGTTTTTT
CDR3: CASKGTGINEKLFF

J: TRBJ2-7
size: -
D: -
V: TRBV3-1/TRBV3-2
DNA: TGTGCCAGCAGCCAGGTTGGGACTGCTCCCTACGAGCAGTACTTC
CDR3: CASSQVGTAPYEQYF

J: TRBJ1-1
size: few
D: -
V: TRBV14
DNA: TGTGCCAGCAGCCAAGGACAGAACACTGAAGCTTTCTTT
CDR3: CASSQGQNTEAFF

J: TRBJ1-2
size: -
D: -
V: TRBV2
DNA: TGTGCCAGCAGCGCGCTTCCGAGCCTTAGCTATGGCTACACCTTC
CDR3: CASSALPSLSYGYTF

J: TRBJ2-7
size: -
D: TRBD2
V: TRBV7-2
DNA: TGTGCCAGCAGCTTAAGTGGTGGATCGGGAGGCCGCTACGAGCAGTACTTC
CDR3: CASSLSGGSGGRYEQYF

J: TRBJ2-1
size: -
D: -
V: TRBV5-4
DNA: TGTGCCAGCAGTCCCTTGTCGGGAACTGCTGAGCAGTTCTTC
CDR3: CASSPLSGTAEQFF

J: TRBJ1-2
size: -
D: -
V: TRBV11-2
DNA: TGTGCCAGCAGCCGGGTATATGGCTACACCTTC
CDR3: CASSRVYGYTF

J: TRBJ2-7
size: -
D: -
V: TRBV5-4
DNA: TGTGCCAGCAGTGTGGACAGCTACGAGCAGTACTTC
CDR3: CASSVDSYEQYF

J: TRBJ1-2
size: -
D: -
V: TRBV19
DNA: TGTGCCAGTAGTATCGGGTCTAACCTCTATGGCTACACCTTC
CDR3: CASSIGSNLYGYTF

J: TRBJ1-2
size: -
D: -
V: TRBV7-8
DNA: TGTGCCAGCAGCCCCGGACAGAGCCTTAACTATGGCTACACCTTC
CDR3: CASSPGQSLNYGYTF

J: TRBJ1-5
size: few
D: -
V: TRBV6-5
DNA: TGTGCCAGCAGTTACTCGTGGCAGGGGAACCAGCCCCAGCATTTT
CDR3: CASSYSWQGNQPQHF

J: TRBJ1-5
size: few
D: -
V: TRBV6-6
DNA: TGTGCCAGCAGTTACTCTGGCCAGACTGATCAGCCCCAGCATTTT
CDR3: CASSYSGQTDQPQHF

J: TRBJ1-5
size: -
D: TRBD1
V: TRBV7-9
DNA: TGTGCCAGCAGCTGGGGGGACAGGGACGTTCTTCAGCCCCAGCATTTT
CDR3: CASSWGDRDVLQPQHF

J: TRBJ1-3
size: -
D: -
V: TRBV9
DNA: TGTGCCAGCAGCGTAGCGACTTCTGGAAACACCATATATTTT
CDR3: CASSVATSGNTIYF

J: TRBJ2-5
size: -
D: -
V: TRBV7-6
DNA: TGTGCCAGCAGCTTAACCATGACTTACCAAGAGACCCAGTACTTC
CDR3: CASSLTMTYQETQYF

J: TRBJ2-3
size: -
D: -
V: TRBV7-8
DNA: TGTGCCAGCAGCCAGGGGATGATATACACAGATACGCAGTATTTT
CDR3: CASSQGMIYTDTQYF

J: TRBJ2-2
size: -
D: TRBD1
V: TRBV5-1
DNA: TGCGCCACCAAGGAAGGGGGCGTCACCGGGGAGCTGTTTTTT
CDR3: CATKEGGVTGELFF

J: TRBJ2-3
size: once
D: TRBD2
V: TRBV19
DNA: TGTGCCAGTAGACAATTGGGAGCGGGAGGTAAAGATACGCAGTATTTT
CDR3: CASRQLGAGGKDTQYF

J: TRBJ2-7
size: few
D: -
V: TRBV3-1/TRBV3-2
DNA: TGTGCCAGCAGCCAAGAGGAGGGGGCGCAAACCTACGAGCAGTACTTC
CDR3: CASSQEEGAQTYEQYF

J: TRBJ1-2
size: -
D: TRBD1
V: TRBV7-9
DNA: TGTGCCAGCAGGCCAAGGACAGGGACTAACTATGGCTACACCTTC
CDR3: CASRPRTGTNYGYTF

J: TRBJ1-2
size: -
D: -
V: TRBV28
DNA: TGTGCCAGCAGCGTGAGGGGGAAGGGCTACACCTTC
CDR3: CASSVRGKGYTF

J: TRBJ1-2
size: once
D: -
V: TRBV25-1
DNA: TGTGCCAGTTATGTCGGTAACTATGGCTACACCTTC
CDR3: CASYVGNYGYTF

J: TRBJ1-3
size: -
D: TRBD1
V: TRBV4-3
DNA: TGCGCCAGCAGCCCAGGGGGGTTTGGAAACACCATATATTTT
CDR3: CASSPGGFGNTIYF